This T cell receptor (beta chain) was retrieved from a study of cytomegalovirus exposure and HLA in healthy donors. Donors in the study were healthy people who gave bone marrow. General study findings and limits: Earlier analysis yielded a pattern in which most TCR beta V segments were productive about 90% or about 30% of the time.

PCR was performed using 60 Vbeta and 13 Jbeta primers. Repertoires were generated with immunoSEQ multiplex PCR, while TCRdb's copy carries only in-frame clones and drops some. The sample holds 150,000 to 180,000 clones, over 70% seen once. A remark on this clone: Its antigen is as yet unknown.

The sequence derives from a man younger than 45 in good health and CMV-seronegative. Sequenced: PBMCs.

DNA for the CDR3: TGTGCCAGCAGCTTACAGGGGGCTGAAAACATTCAGTACTTC. Residues: CASSLQGAENIQYF. This rearrangement joins TRBV7-3 to TRBJ2-4; the match to TRBD1 covers 8 bases. Germline V gives CDR1 SGHTA, CDR2 FQGTGA. V gave up 2 bases and J gave up 5 bases; unmatched junction bases: 2. The CDR3 is 14 residues long.